These 29 T cell receptor beta chains share one sample of origin, sequenced in a study of radiotherapy plus CTLA-4 blockade in lung cancer (dated by TCRdb to about 2018). Library preparation used the immunoSEQ multiplex PCR assay. This immuneACCESS table, as held by TCRdb, lists in-frame sequences with V and J called but not all clones. Of the missing ones, under half trace to an unresolved V gene in checked studies; the others have no known cause. This sample lists about 84,000 clones; approximately 79% were detected once. 11% to 15% of the sample comes from the top ten. The specimen comprised peripheral blood, sampled from a patient treated with radiotherapy plus ipilimumab. All receptors come from a human donor with non-small cell lung cancer that progressed on radiotherapy plus ipilimumab.

The DNA of the CDR3 is TGTGCCAGCAGCCACTACCAGGGGGCCCCAGGAGCCCTCCACTTT. Protein sequence: CASSHYQGAPGALHF. The V and J genes are TRBV6-5 and TRBJ1-6, with 8 bases that match TRBD1. The CDR3 extends over 15 amino acids. Germline values: CDR1 MNHEY, CDR2 SVGAGI. The V gene end was trimmed by 6 bases and the J gene end by 14 bases; junction bases not matched to a gene: 15.

The rearrangement uses TRBV6-1 and TRBJ2-3; D remains unclear. This CDR3 region has 14 residues. Trimming left V 3 bases short and J 0 bases short, with 7 bases between. The germline V gene encodes CDR1 MNHNS and CDR2 SASEGT. The CDR3 region has the DNA TGTGCCAGCAGTGAGTCTTCTAGCACAGATACGCAGTATTTT. Translation gives CASSESSSTDTQYF.

For the CDR3, the DNA is TGTGCCACCAGCAGAGAGGTCACAGATACGCAGTATTTT. Encoded protein: CATSREVTDTQYF. The chain is built from TRBV15 and TRBJ2-3, with D uncertain. The V end was cut by 0 bases, the J end by 2 bases, with 3 bases between. The CDR3 contains 13 residues. From germline, CDR1 is LNHNV and CDR2 YYDKDF (reference sequence).

The chain employs TRBV5-5 and TRBJ1-2; D remains unclear. Germline loops: CDR1 SGHKS, CDR2 YYEKEE (reference sequence). Trimming removed 2 bases from V and 4 bases from J, with 6 bases in between. The CDR3 runs 12 residues. The CDR3 loop reads CASSFSSYGYTF. CDR3 DNA: TGTGCCAGCAGCTTCTCGTCCTATGGCTACACCTTC.

This clone has more than one count but fewer than ten. The V gene is TRBV4-3, the J gene TRBJ2-7; the D gene is possibly TRBD2 (6 bases). CDR1 LGHNA and CDR2 YSLEER come from the germline V gene. This CDR3 region has 15 residues. V dropped 0 bases and J dropped 0 bases, with 9 bases sitting between them. In DNA form, the CDR3 reads TGCGCCAGCAGCCAAGAGGGGACTCTCTCCTACGAGCAGTACTTC. It translates to CASSQEGTLSYEQYF.

This clone appeared a few times. The rearrangement links TRBV5-1 to TRBJ2-2, with 10 positions matching TRBD1. The germline V gene has CDR1 SGHRS and CDR2 YFSETQ. The CDR3 covers 18 residues. V gave up 1 base and J gave up 5 bases; unmatched junction bases: 11. The CDR3 protein is CASSLLTGGPAGTGELFF. CDR3 bases: TGCGCCAGCAGCTTGTTGACAGGGGGCCCTGCGGGGACCGGGGAGCTGTTTTTT.

This clone was seen only a few times. This chain joins TRBV19 and TRBJ2-7, with TRBD2 matching over 7 bases. Germline CDR1 and CDR2: LNHDA and SQIVND (reference sequence). This CDR3 has 16 amino acids. V was clipped by 5 bases and J by 0 bases; unmatched bases: 10. The DNA for the CDR3 is TGTGCCAGTAGTCGTGGGGTCGGGGGGACCTCCTACGAGCAGTACTTC. It specifies CASSRGVGGTSYEQYF.

The V gene is TRBV2, the J gene TRBJ2-5; TRBD2 matches 10 bases. J was trimmed by 7 bases and V by 5 bases; bases with no gene match: 4. CDR1 and CDR2 (germline): SNHLY, FYNNEI. The CDR3 is made up of 13 amino acids. The CDR3 coding sequence is TGTGCCAGCAGTACTAGCGGGGAGGGGACCCAGTACTTC. Translating it yields CASSTSGEGTQYF.

This clone appeared a few times. The chain carries TRBV18 and TRBJ1-6; 7 positions match TRBD1. Germline lookup yields CDR1 KGHSH and CDR2 LQKENI. J was trimmed by 7 bases and V by 3 bases; bases with no gene match: 6. The CDR3 loop spans 15 amino acids. CDR3 bases: TGTGCCAGCTCACCCGTACAGGGGCCAAATTCACCCCTCCACTTT. It encodes CASSPVQGPNSPLHF. Full variable domain (remainder filled in from reference TRBV18 and TRBJ1-6): NAGVMQNPRHLVRRRGQEARLRCSPMKGHSHVYWYRQLPEEGLKFMVYLQKENIIDESGMPKERFSAEFPKEGPSILRIQQVVRGDSAAYFCASSPVQGPNSPLHFGNGTRLTVT.

The rearrangement links TRBV11-3 to TRBJ2-3; 8 positions agree with TRBD1. The V gene's germline CDR1 is SGHNT and CDR2 YENEEA. The V and J ends lost 1 base and 5 bases, in that order; junction bases with no gene match: 5. The CDR3 runs to 15 residues. The CDR3 spells CASSLGTGYGDTQYF. The CDR3 nucleotides read TGTGCCAGCAGCTTAGGGACAGGGTACGGAGATACGCAGTATTTT.

A single count supports this clone. This chain links TRBV7-6 with TRBJ2-3, with 10 bases fitting TRBD2. The CDR3 loop spans 16 amino acids. CDR1 is SGHVS and CDR2 is FNYEAQ in the germline V gene. Trimming at V came to 1 base and at J to 5 bases, leaving 6 bases not matched to a gene. In nucleotides, the CDR3 is TGTGCCAGCAGCTTAGTGAGAGCGGGGGGGCAAGATACGCAGTATTTT. Encoded protein: CASSLVRAGGQDTQYF.

This sequence joins TRBV6-1 and TRBJ1-1, with TRBD1 matching over 7 bases. With V trimmed by 6 bases and J by 4 bases, 5 bases remained unmatched. The germline V gene encodes CDR1 MNHNS and CDR2 SASEGT. This CDR3 comprises 13 residues. This CDR3 reads CASSSGGITEAFF. DNA of the CDR3: TGTGCCAGCAGCTCAGGGGGGATCACTGAAGCTTTCTTT.

V gene TRBV27 combines with J gene TRBJ2-3; a possible D gene is TRBD2 (5 bases). This CDR3 is built from 15 residues. Germline CDR1 and CDR2: MNHEY and SMNVEV (reference sequence). V lost 2 bases to trimming and J lost 2 bases, with 11 bases between them. CDR3 coding DNA: TGTGCCAGCAGTTTAGGACTTCTTCCCACAGATACGCAGTATTTT. Protein product: CASSLGLLPTDTQYF.

In the case of this clone: One end of the junction fails to match germline, which may point to a read error. The chain is built from TRBV9 and TRBJ1-4; D not resolved. Germline assignment: CDR1 SGDLS and CDR2 YYNGEE. The CDR3 loop spans 14 amino acids. CDR3 coding DNA: TGTGCCAGCAGCGTTGGAGGGCCTAAGGAAAAACTGTTTTTT. It yields the protein CASSVGGPKEKLFF.

The chain has TRBV5-1 and TRBJ2-3, with D hard to call. CDR3 length equals 11 residues. The germline V gene encodes CDR1 SGHRS and CDR2 YFSETQ. Trimming left V 0 bases short and J 7 bases short, with 3 bases between. The CDR3 DNA is TGCGCCAGCAGCTTGGGGAATACGCAGTATTTT. This translates into CASSLGNTQYF.

The rearrangement joins TRBV6-5 to TRBJ1-1, with a possible D match to TRBD1 (6 bases). The germline gives CDR1 MNHEY, CDR2 SVGAGI. The CDR3 sequence is 11 residues long. V lost 5 bases, J lost 8 bases, and 9 bases lay in between. CDR3 DNA sequence: TGTGCCAGCAGTGCGACAGGCGAAGCTTTCTTT. This sequence encodes CASSATGEAFF.

A few counts support this clone. This chain joins TRBV2 and TRBJ2-7, with no clear D. The CDR3 extends over 12 amino acids. Germline CDR1 and CDR2: SNHLY and FYNNEI. Trimming removed 7 bases at V and 7 bases at J, with 14 bases between. Here the CDR3 reads CASKVAGAEQYF. In nucleotides, the CDR3 is TGTGCCAGCAAGGTGGCTGGTGCGGAGCAGTACTTC. Full variable domain (remainder filled in from reference TRBV2 and TRBJ2-7): EPEVTQTPSHQVTQMGQEVILRCVPISNHLYFYWYRQILGQKVEFLVSFYNNEISEKSEIFDDQFSVERPDGSNFTLKIRSTKLEDSAMYFCASKVAGAEQYFGPGTRLTVT.

The chain couples TRBV10-1 to TRBJ2-7; no reliable D call. V was cut by 4 bases and J by 2 bases, with 15 bases left in between. CDR3 size: 15 residues. The germline V gene has CDR1 WNHNN and CDR2 SYGVQD (reference sequence). The CDR3 DNA is TGCGCCAGCAGTGTACCTCGTGGCCTCGCCTACGAGCAGTACTTC. It translates to CASSVPRGLAYEQYF.

V and J are TRBV7-6 and TRBJ2-7, with 10 bases aligning to TRBD2. Germline V lookup: CDR1 SGHVS, CDR2 FNYEAQ. V lost 0 bases and J lost 6; bases outside the gene matches: 2. The CDR3 spans 14 residues. The CDR3 coding sequence is TGTGCCAGCAGCTTAGCAGCGGGGGGGCGCGAGCAGTACTTC. This sequence encodes CASSLAAGGREQYF. The full variable domain, in which reference TRBV7-6 and TRBJ2-7 provide the parts outside the CDR3, is GAGVSQSPRYKVTKRGQDVALRCDPISGHVSLYWYRQALGQGPEFLTYFNYEAQQDKSGLPNDRFSAERPEGSISTLTIQRTEQRDSAMYRCASSLAAGGREQYFGPGTRLTVT.

The chain employs TRBV6-1 and TRBJ1-1; the D is unclear. Germline V gene data show CDR1 as MNHNS and CDR2 as SASEGT. The ends were cut back, 3 bases at V and 0 bases at J, with 11 bases in the middle. The CDR3 is 15 amino acids. CDR3 residues: CASSDSGALNTEAFF. The CDR3 DNA follows: TGTGCCAGCAGTGACAGCGGTGCCTTGAACACTGAAGCTTTCTTT.

This clone was picked up a small number of times. The V call is TRBV5-5, the J call TRBJ2-2; a weak D match, TRBD1 (6 bases). The CDR3 is 15 amino acids. Deletions cut 1 base from V and 4 bases from J, with 11 bases between. The germline V gene has CDR1 SGHKS and CDR2 YYEKEE (reference sequence). CDR3 DNA: TGTGCCAGCAGCTTGAGTGTCAGGGGCACCGGGGAGCTGTTTTTT. This codes for CASSLSVRGTGELFF.

The chain uses TRBV27 and TRBJ2-7; 8 nucleotides match TRBD2. J was trimmed by 4 bases and V by 11 bases; bases with no gene match: 7. The CDR3 is 12 residues long. Per the germline V gene, CDR1 is MNHEY and CDR2 is SMNVEV (reference sequence). CDR3 amino acids: CAVRGGMYEQYF. CDR3 nucleotide sequence: TGTGCCGTCCGGGGGGGGATGTACGAGCAGTACTTC.

V gene TRBV18 combines with J gene TRBJ1-1; maybe TRBD1 (6 bases). CDR3 length: 15 residues. V lost 6 bases, J lost 3 bases, and 17 bases lay in between. CDR1 KGHSH and CDR2 LQKENI come from the germline V gene. The CDR3 protein is CASSSLRQAYTEAFF. In DNA, the CDR3 is TGTGCCAGCTCCTCCCTGAGACAGGCATACACTGAAGCTTTCTTT.

The chain combines TRBV7-2 with TRBJ2-1; maybe TRBD2 (6 bases). The V gene lost 5 bases and the J gene lost 8 bases, with 19 bases spanning the gap. CDR1 and CDR2 (germline): SGHTA, FQGNSA. The CDR3 totals 15 residues. CDR3 amino acids: CASSRRTVGGHEQFF. In DNA, the CDR3 is TGTGCCAGCAGCCGGAGGACGGTCGGAGGGCATGAGCAGTTCTTC.

The V gene is TRBV4-1, the J gene TRBJ1-2; D is uncertain. V lost 0 bases, J lost 13 bases, and 21 bases lay in between. Germline CDR1 is MGHRA and CDR2 is YSYEKL. The CDR3 is 15 amino acids. For the CDR3, the DNA is TGCGCCAGCAGCCAAGAGGGGAGCCGGTCCCCCTCAGTCACCTTC. This translates into CASSQEGSRSPSVTF.

The chain couples TRBV7-3 to TRBJ1-1, with a possible D match to TRBD1 (5 bases). This CDR3 has 14 amino acids. V lost 6 bases, J lost 4 bases, and 15 bases lay in between. CDR1 is SGHTA and CDR2 is FQGTGA in the germline V gene. This CDR3 is CASRLGAEGTEAFF. CDR3 nucleotides: TGTGCCAGCAGGTTAGGGGCGGAGGGCACTGAAGCTTTCTTT.

This clone was observed a handful of times. The rearrangement links TRBV5-6 to TRBJ1-1; D is unclear. Trimming took 1 base from V and 2 from J, leaving 9 bases between them. The CDR3 has 14 amino acids. Per the germline V gene, CDR1 is SGHDT and CDR2 is YYEEEE. The CDR3 sequence: CASSLPAQNTEAFF. The CDR3 DNA reads as TGTGCCAGCAGCTTGCCAGCCCAAAACACTGAAGCTTTCTTT. Full variable domain (remainder filled in from reference TRBV5-6 and TRBJ1-1): DAGVTQSPTHLIKTRGQQVTLRCSPKSGHDTVSWYQQALGQGPQFIFQYYEEEERQRGNFPDRFSGHQFPNYSSELNVNALLLGDSALYLCASSLPAQNTEAFFGQGTRLTVV.

The CDR3 spells CAWMQGSYNSPLHF. In nucleotides, the CDR3 is TGTGCCTGGATGCAGGGCTCCTATAATTCACCCCTCCACTTT. The chain couples TRBV30 to TRBJ1-6, with a tentative D call TRBD1 (5 bases). The germline V and J ends were trimmed by 4 bases and 0 bases, with 7 bases remaining between them. This CDR3 is 14 amino acids long. CDR1 is GTSNPN and CDR2 is SVGIG in the germline V gene (reference sequence).

The V and J genes are TRBV7-9 and TRBJ2-7, with D unresolved. Germline loops: CDR1 SEHNR, CDR2 FQNEAQ (reference sequence). Deletions cut 5 bases from V and 5 bases from J, with 10 bases between. The CDR3 totals 12 residues. CDR3 sequence reads: CASSPVGDEQYF. The CDR3 DNA sequence: TGTGCCAGCAGCCCAGTGGGTGACGAGCAGTACTTC.